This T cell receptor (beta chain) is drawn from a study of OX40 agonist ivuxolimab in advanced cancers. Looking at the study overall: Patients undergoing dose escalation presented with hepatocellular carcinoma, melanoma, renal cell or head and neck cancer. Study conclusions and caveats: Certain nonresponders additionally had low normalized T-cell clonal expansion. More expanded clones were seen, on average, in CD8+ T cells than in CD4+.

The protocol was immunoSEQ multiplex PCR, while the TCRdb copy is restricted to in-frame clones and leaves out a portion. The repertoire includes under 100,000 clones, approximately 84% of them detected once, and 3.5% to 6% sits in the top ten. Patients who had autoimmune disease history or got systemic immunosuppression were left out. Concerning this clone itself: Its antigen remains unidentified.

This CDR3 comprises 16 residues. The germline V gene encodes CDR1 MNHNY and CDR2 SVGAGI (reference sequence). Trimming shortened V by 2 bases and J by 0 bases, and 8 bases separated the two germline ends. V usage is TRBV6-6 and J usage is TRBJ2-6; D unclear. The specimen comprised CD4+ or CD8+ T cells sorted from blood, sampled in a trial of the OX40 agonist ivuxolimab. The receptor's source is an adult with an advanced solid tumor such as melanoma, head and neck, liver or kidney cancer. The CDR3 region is CASSYPANSGANVLTF. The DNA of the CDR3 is TGTGCCAGCAGTTACCCAGCCAACTCTGGGGCCAACGTCCTGACTTTC.